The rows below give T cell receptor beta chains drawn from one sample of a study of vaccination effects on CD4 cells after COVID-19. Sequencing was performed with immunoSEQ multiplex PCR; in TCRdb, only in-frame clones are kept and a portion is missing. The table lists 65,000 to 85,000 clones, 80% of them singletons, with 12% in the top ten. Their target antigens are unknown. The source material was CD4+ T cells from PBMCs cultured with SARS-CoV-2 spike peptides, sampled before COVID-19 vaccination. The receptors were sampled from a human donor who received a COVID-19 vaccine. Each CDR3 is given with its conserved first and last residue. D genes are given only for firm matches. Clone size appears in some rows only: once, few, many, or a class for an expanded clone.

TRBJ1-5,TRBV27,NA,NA,CASSPDTAGWGNQPQHF,TGTGCCAGCAGTCCCGATACGGCCGGTTGGGGCAATCAGCCCCAGCATTTT
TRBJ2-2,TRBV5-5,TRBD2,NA,CASSSLGGTGELFF,TGTGCCAGCAGCTCCTTGGGAGGGACCGGGGAGCTGTTTTTT
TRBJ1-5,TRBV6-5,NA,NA,CASKVGNQPQHF,TGTGCCAGCAAGGTGGGCAATCAGCCCCAGCATTTT
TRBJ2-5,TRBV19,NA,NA,CASSPRQEETQYF,TGTGCCAGTAGTCCCCGACAGGAGGAGACCCAGTACTTC
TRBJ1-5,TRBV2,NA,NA,CASSENPNQPQHF,TGTGCCAGCAGTGAAAACCCCAATCAGCCCCAGCATTTT
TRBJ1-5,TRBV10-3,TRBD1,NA,CAIRTGANQPQHF,TGTGCCATCAGAACAGGGGCTAATCAGCCCCAGCATTTT
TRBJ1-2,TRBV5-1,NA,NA,CASSPTGLEDGYTF,TGCGCCAGCAGCCCGACAGGTCTGGAAGATGGCTACACCTTC
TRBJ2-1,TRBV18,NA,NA,CASSPQTLWYNEQFF,TGTGCCAGCTCACCACAAACGTTATGGTACAATGAGCAGTTCTTC
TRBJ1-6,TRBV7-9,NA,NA,CASSLADRMGRRNSPLHF,TGTGCCAGCAGCTTAGCAGATCGAATGGGGCGAAGGAATTCACCCCTCCACTTT
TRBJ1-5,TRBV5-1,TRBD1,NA,CASSPDRGNQPQHF,TGCGCCAGCAGCCCGGACAGGGGCAATCAGCCCCAGCATTTT
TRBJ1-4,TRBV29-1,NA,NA,CSVGEATNEKLFF,TGCAGCGTTGGAGAGGCAACTAATGAAAAACTGTTTTTT
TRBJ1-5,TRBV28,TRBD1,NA,CASSSGTGEIKPQHF,TGTGCCAGCAGCTCGGGTACAGGGGAAATCAAGCCCCAGCATTTT
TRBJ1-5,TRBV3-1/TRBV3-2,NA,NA,CASSQHETEKNQPQHF,TGTGCCAGCAGCCAGCACGAGACAGAAAAAAATCAGCCCCAGCATTTT
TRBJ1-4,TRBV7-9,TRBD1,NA,CASSLGQGVNEKLFF,TGTGCCAGCAGCCTAGGACAGGGGGTTAATGAAAAACTGTTTTTT
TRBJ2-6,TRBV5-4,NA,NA,CASSLGGSTGANVLTF,TGTGCCAGCAGCTTGGGTGGGAGTACTGGGGCCAACGTCCTGACTTTC
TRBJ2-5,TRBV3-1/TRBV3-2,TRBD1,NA,CASSARTGREETQYF,TGTGCCAGCAGCGCACGGACAGGCCGTGAAGAGACCCAGTACTTC
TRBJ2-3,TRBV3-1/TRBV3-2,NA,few,CASSQESSSTDTQYF,TGTGCCAGCAGCCAAGAAAGCTCTAGCACAGATACGCAGTATTTT
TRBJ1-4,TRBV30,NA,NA,CAWKGQGNEKLFF,TGTGCCTGGAAGGGACAAGGAAATGAAAAACTGTTTTTT
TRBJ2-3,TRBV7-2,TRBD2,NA,CASSLEFRASGEFRDTQYF,TGTGCCAGCAGCTTAGAATTTAGAGCTAGCGGCGAATTTAGAGATACGCAGTATTTT
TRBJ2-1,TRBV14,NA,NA,CASSQLGRYNEQFF,TGTGCCAGCAGCCAACTGGGCAGGTACAATGAGCAGTTCTTC
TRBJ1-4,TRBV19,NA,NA,CASSSAPGWIGEKLFF,TGTGCCAGTAGTAGCGCGCCAGGGTGGATCGGTGAAAAACTGTTTTTT
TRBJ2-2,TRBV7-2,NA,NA,CASNSQLNLLNTGELFF,TGTGCCAGCAACTCCCAGCTGAACCTCTTGAACACCGGGGAGCTGTTTTTT
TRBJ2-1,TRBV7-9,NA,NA,CASSLVGSPYNEQFF,TGTGCCAGCAGCTTAGTAGGGTCTCCCTACAATGAGCAGTTCTTC
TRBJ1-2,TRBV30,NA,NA,CAWSVMGYGYTF,TGTGCCTGGAGTGTAATGGGGTATGGCTACACCTTC
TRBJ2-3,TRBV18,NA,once,CASSLGQTDTQYF,TGTGCCAGCTCACTCGGACAGACAGATACGCAGTATTTT
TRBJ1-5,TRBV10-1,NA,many,CATPGIGQPQHF,TGCGCCACCCCGGGCATCGGTCAGCCCCAGCATTTT
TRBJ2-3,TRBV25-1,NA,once,CASSEHGGAYTDTQYF,TGTGCCAGCAGTGAACACGGGGGTGCTTACACAGATACGCAGTATTTT
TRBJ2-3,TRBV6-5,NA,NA,CASSYSRAGGDTQYF,TGTGCCAGCAGTTACTCGAGGGCTGGGGGAGATACGCAGTATTTT